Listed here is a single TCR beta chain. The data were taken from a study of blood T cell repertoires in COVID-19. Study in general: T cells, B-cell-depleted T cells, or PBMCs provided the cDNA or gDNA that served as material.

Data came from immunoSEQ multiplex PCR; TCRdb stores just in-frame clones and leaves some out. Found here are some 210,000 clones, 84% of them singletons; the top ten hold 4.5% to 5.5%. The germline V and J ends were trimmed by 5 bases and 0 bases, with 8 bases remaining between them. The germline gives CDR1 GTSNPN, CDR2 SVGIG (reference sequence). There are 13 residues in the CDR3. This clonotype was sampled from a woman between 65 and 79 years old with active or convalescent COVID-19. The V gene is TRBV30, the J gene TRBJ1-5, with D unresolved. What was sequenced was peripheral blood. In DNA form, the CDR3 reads TGTGCCTGGTCGGGAAATAGCAATCAGCCCCAGCATTTT. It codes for CAWSGNSNQPQHF.